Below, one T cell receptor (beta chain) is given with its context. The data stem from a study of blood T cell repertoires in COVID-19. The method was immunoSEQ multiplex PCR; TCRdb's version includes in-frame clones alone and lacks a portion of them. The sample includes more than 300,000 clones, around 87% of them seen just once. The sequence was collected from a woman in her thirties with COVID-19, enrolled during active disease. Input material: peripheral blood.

DNA for the CDR3: TGTGCCAGCTCACCAACAGGGCCCTACGAGCAGTACTTC. Amino acid sequence: CASSPTGPYEQYF. This chain uses TRBV18 with TRBJ2-7, with D maybe TRBD1 (6 bases). V was shortened by 2 bases and J by 2 bases, with 7 bases between the two germline ends. Per the germline V gene, CDR1 is KGHSH and CDR2 is LQKENI. CDR3 size: 13 residues.